This is a list of T cell receptor beta chains from one sample in a study of persistence of HIV-infected CD4 T cells. Libraries were prepared by immunoSEQ multiplex PCR; TCRdb keeps only in-frame clonotypes and omits some of them. The sample lists about 36,000 clones, 82% seen once, with roughly 1% in the top ten. Their antigens are not known. The sample consisted of cultured CD4+ T cells from PBMCs, taken from a patient who received antiretroviral therapy. These receptors all stem from an adult with HIV. The donor label of this sample is uncertain. Each CDR3 is given with its conserved first and last residue. A D gene is named only where the DNA matches it firmly. Only some rows state a clone size, as once, few, many or a class for expanded clones.

V,J,D,size,CDR3,DNA
TRBV3-1/TRBV3-2,TRBJ2-1,NA,NA,CASSQGVKGNEQFF,TGTGCCAGCAGCCAGGGGGTGAAGGGGAATGAGCAGTTCTTC
TRBV14,TRBJ2-7,NA,NA,CASSSNLYEQYF,TGTGCCAGCAGCTCAAACCTCTACGAGCAGTACTTC
TRBV10-3,TRBJ1-2,TRBD1,NA,CAISRGQGNYGYTF,TGTGCCATCAGTAGGGGACAGGGTAACTATGGCTACACCTTC
TRBV12-3/TRBV12-4,TRBJ2-1,NA,once,CASSLGRGEQFF,TGTGCCAGCAGTTTAGGGAGGGGTGAGCAGTTCTTC
TRBV7-9,TRBJ1-5,NA,NA,CASSLMPDQPQHF,TGTGCCAGCAGCTTAATGCCAGATCAGCCCCAGCATTTT
TRBV18,TRBJ1-2,NA,once,CASSPSPGTKSGYTF,TGTGCCAGCTCACCGAGCCCGGGTACAAAGTCTGGCTACACCTTC
TRBV7-4,TRBJ2-4,TRBD2,NA,CASSFGLAGGMNIQYF,TGTGCCAGCAGTTTCGGACTAGCGGGGGGTATGAACATTCAGTACTTC
TRBV5-1,TRBJ1-1,NA,once,CASSPRTEGTEAFF,TGCGCCAGCAGCCCCCGGACAGAGGGCACTGAAGCTTTCTTT
TRBV6-5,TRBJ1-2,NA,few,CASSLQRDYGYTF,TGTGCCAGCAGCCTGCAACGGGACTATGGCTACACCTTC
TRBV5-1,TRBJ2-7,TRBD1,NA,CASSLAGQGPYEQYF,TGCGCCAGCAGCTTAGCGGGACAGGGGCCCTACGAGCAGTACTTC
TRBV5-1,TRBJ1-1,NA,NA,CASSLETGGLLNTEAFF,TGCGCCAGCAGCTTGGAAACGGGAGGGTTATTGAACACTGAAGCTTTCTTT
TRBV24-1,TRBJ2-1,NA,NA,CATSAQGGFSYNEQFF,TGTGCCACCAGTGCCCAAGGGGGTTTCTCCTACAATGAGCAGTTCTTC
TRBV11-3,TRBJ2-3,TRBD1,NA,CASSHGTGFTDTQYF,TGTGCCAGCAGCCATGGGACAGGGTTCACAGATACGCAGTATTTT
TRBV5-1,TRBJ2-3,NA,NA,CASSTTWGHTDTQYF,TGCGCCAGCAGCACGACGTGGGGGCACACAGATACGCAGTATTTT
TRBV30,TRBJ1-5,NA,NA,CAWSVGQNQPQHF,TGTGCCTGGAGTGTAGGTCAGAATCAGCCCCAGCATTTT